Below, 7 T cell receptor beta chains from the same sample are listed, as sequenced in a study of T cell repertoires in ileal Crohn's disease. This table comes from immunoSEQ multiplex PCR, and its TCRdb copy is limited to in-frame clones, with some not included. Here the sample spans 2,000 to 2,500 clones, approximately 90% being singletons. Sequenced material: ileal tissue. Receptors originate from an adult with Crohn's disease.

The V call is TRBV7-2, the J call TRBJ2-5; 11 bases agree with TRBD2. The V gene end was trimmed by 0 bases and the J gene end by 5 bases; junction bases not matched to a gene: 5. Looked up from germline, CDR1 is SGHTA and CDR2 is FQGNSA. CDR3 length: 16 amino acids. In DNA, the CDR3 is TGTGCCAGCAGCTTAGCGCCTAGCGGGGGGAGGGAGACCCAGTACTTC. Translating it yields CASSLAPSGGRETQYF.

The chain recombines TRBV6-1 with TRBJ1-1, with TRBD1 identical over 10 bases. The CDR3 length is 15 residues. Germline V gene lookup returns CDR1 MNHNS and CDR2 SASEGT. Trimming at V came to 5 bases and at J to 1 base, leaving 4 bases not matched to a gene. The CDR3 sequence is CASSPRTGGNTEAFF. The CDR3 bases are TGTGCCAGCAGTCCCCGGACAGGGGGGAACACTGAAGCTTTCTTT.

The rearrangement uses TRBV5-6 and TRBJ2-7, with 9 bases lining up with TRBD1. Germline V gene lookup returns CDR1 SGHDT and CDR2 YYEEEE. Trimming at V came to 4 bases and at J to 6 bases, leaving 8 bases not matched to a gene. The CDR3 has 14 amino acids. CDR3 loop: CASSGRGQGFEQYF. DNA for the CDR3: TGTGCCAGCAGCGGGCGGGGACAGGGTTTCGAGCAGTACTTC.

The chain recombines TRBV10-1 with TRBJ2-3, with D perhaps matching TRBD1 (5 bases). Trimming cost V 4 bases and J 4 bases, with 18 bases left between them. The CDR3 is made up of 16 amino acids. Per germline, CDR1 WNHNN and CDR2 SYGVQD (reference sequence). CDR3 sequence reads: CASSVKGRPPPDTQYF. The CDR3 DNA follows: TGCGCCAGCAGTGTGAAGGGGCGCCCCCCCCCAGATACGCAGTATTTT.

The rearrangement links TRBV6-1 to TRBJ1-1; tentatively, D is TRBD1 (6 bases). The CDR3 loop spans 15 amino acids. Germline V gene data show CDR1 as MNHNS and CDR2 as SASEGT. V dropped 0 bases and J dropped 3 bases, with 11 bases sitting between them. This CDR3 is CASSEARGAYTEAFF. CDR3 sequence (DNA): TGTGCCAGCAGTGAAGCTCGGGGGGCGTACACTGAAGCTTTCTTT.

This chain joins TRBV2 and TRBJ2-3; TRBD2 matches at 8 bases. V trimming: 6 bases; J trimming: 1 base; junction bases outside the gene matches: 9. The CDR3 extends over 16 amino acids. Germline CDR1 reads SNHLY; CDR2 reads FYNNEI. CDR3 DNA: TGTGCCAGCAGGCTCACTAGCGGCTCCCGCACAGATACGCAGTATTTT. It encodes CASRLTSGSRTDTQYF. Full variable domain (remainder filled in from reference TRBV2 and TRBJ2-3): EPEVTQTPSHQVTQMGQEVILRCVPISNHLYFYWYRQILGQKVEFLVSFYNNEISEKSEIFDDQFSVERPDGSNFTLKIRSTKLEDSAMYFCASRLTSGSRTDTQYFGPGTRLTVL.

The J gene is TRBJ2-7, the V gene TRBV11-3; no clear D. The ends were cut back, 1 base at V and 6 bases at J, with 10 bases in the middle. CDR3 size: 13 residues. The V gene's germline CDR1 is SGHNT and CDR2 YENEEA. The CDR3 region is CASSLGPFREQYF. CDR3 nucleotide sequence: TGTGCCAGCAGCTTAGGGCCATTCCGCGAGCAGTACTTC.